The source of this T cell receptor beta chain is a study of metastatic and nonmetastatic thyroid tumors. Study summary: The authors compared repertoires across blood and tumor or nodule tissue from malignant and benign thyroid patients.

A few counts support this clone. No antigen is known for it. The identical CDR3 is also encoded by other nucleotide sequences in the sample. Study-wide results and caveats: It was reported that TCR beta diversity was significantly higher in malignant thyroid tumors than benign nodules, in blood and tumor.

Germline lookup yields CDR1 LGHNA and CDR2 YNFKEQ. CDR3 length: 15 residues. The junction had 8 bases not matched to a gene; V was cut back by 4 bases and J by 4 bases. Patients had received no treatment of any kind before thyroid surgery. Authors' processing steps: Variation in CDR3 across clinicopathological groups served as the basis for constructing a distant-metastasis classifier in papillary thyroid cancer. TCRdb reassembled clones from the PCR reads with MiXCR. The authors' filters were not applied to this entry. The table has about 38,000 clones, roughly a quarter seen once. Input material: blood. The rearrangement uses TRBV4-2 and TRBJ2-7, with 9 positions matching TRBD2. The TCR was taken from a female donor with papillary thyroid cancer or a benign thyroid nodule (not recorded which). Some clones in this sample may be carry-over from other donors' samples. The CDR3 bases are TGTGCCAGCAGCCCGGGACTAGCAGAGTCATACGAGCAGTACTTC. It yields the protein CASSPGLAESYEQYF.